Listed below are T cell receptor beta chains from one sample, sequenced in a study of CD8 T cells in Susac syndrome. A single record per CDR3 protein comes from TCRdb applying MiXCR to the immunoSEQ multiplex PCR reads. The sample has 150,000 to 200,000 distinct CDR3 sequences, approximately 95% seen once. Source material: CD4+ T cells from PBMCs. These receptors came from a human donor with multiple sclerosis. Each CDR3 is given with its conserved first and last residue. A D gene is named only where the DNA matches it firmly. Size tells how often a clone was seen (once, few, many) or the class of an expanded clone, and some rows leave it out.

TRBJ2-6 | - | TRBV28 | 14 | - | CASSADSGANVLTF | TGTGCCAGCAGTGCGGACTCTGGGGCCAACGTCCTGACTTTC
TRBJ2-5 | few | TRBV7-9 | 14 | TRBD2 | CASSISGVQETQYF | TGTGCCAGCAGCATTAGCGGGGTCCAAGAGACCCAGTACTTC
TRBJ1-1 | - | TRBV12-3/TRBV12-4 | 15 | - | CASSFYYRTNTEAFF | TGTGCCAGCAGTTTTTATTACAGGACGAACACTGAAGCTTTCTTT
TRBJ1-1 | few | TRBV7-9 | 13 | - | CASSLTRNTEAFF | TGTGCCAGCAGCCTTACACGGAACACTGAAGCTTTCTTT
TRBJ2-1 | - | TRBV6-6 | 16 | TRBD2 | CASSPPGTRGYNEQFF | TGTGCCAGCAGCCCCCCCGGGACTAGGGGATACAATGAGCAGTTCTTC
TRBJ2-7 | - | TRBV2 | 11 | - | CATGGFSEQYF | TGTGCCACGGGGGGCTTCAGCGAGCAGTACTTC
TRBJ2-5 | - | TRBV5-4 | 17 | TRBD1 | CASSSPGQGIVGKTQYF | TGTGCCAGCAGCTCACCGGGACAGGGGATAGTCGGAAAGACCCAGTACTTC
TRBJ2-7 | - | TRBV14 | 14 | - | CASGGDPGYYEQYF | TGTGCCAGCGGCGGAGACCCAGGTTACTACGAGCAGTACTTC
TRBJ2-3 | - | TRBV5-1 | 15 | - | CASRTDRMAKDTQYF | TGCGCCAGCCGAACCGACCGTATGGCTAAAGATACGCAGTATTTT
TRBJ2-1 | - | TRBV5-4 | 13 | - | CASSLDYEDEQFF | TGTGCCAGCAGCTTGGACTATGAGGATGAGCAGTTCTTC
TRBJ1-5 | - | TRBV30 | 14 | - | CAWSITESNQPQHF | TGTGCCTGGAGCATAACAGAGAGCAATCAGCCCCAGCATTTT
TRBJ1-1 | - | TRBV6-5 | 13 | TRBD1 | CASSPGGSAEAFF | TGTGCCAGCAGTCCAGGGGGTTCGGCTGAAGCTTTCTTT
TRBJ2-2 | - | TRBV7-9 | 14 | - | CASSLALLVGELFF | TGTGCCAGCAGCTTAGCTCTACTTGTCGGGGAGCTGTTTTTT
TRBJ2-5 | - | TRBV29-1 | 13 | - | CSVGRTIKETQYF | TGCAGCGTCGGTAGGACTATAAAAGAGACCCAGTACTTC
TRBJ2-1 | - | TRBV9 | 16 | - | CASSGPSGTLYNEQFF | TGTGCCAGCAGCGGACCGTCGGGGACACTCTACAATGAGCAGTTCTTC
TRBJ2-5 | - | TRBV3-1 | 14 | - | CASSQEGGEETQYF | TGTGCCAGCAGCCAAGAAGGGGGGGAAGAGACCCAGTACTTC
TRBJ1-1 | - | TRBV7-9 | 13 | - | CASSLVDNTEAFF | TGTGCCAGCAGCTTAGTAGATAACACTGAAGCTTTCTTT
TRBJ2-3 | - | TRBV4-3 | 18 | TRBD2 | CASQESYRTSGLTDTQYF | TGCGCCAGCCAAGAGAGCTACCGGACTAGCGGACTCACAGATACGCAGTATTTT
TRBJ1-2 | - | TRBV11-2 | 14 | - | CASSLASQGRGYTF | TGTGCCAGCAGCTTAGCATCTCAGGGACGTGGCTACACCTTC
TRBJ1-6 | - | TRBV9 | 16 | TRBD1 | CASSVDRQGRDSPLHF | TGTGCCAGCAGCGTAGATCGACAGGGCAGAGATTCACCCCTCCACTTT
TRBJ2-5 | - | TRBV18 | 12 | - | CASSPPMETQYF | TGTGCCAGCTCACCACCGATGGAGACCCAGTACTTC
TRBJ1-3 | - | TRBV7-3 | 14 | - | CASSQSGPGNTIYF | TGTGCCAGCAGCCAATCGGGACCTGGAAACACCATATATTTT
TRBJ1-3 | - | TRBV20-1 | 15 | TRBD1 | CSARGDRDSGNTIYF | TGCAGTGCTAGAGGGGACAGGGACTCTGGAAACACCATATATTTT